This paragraph reports one T cell receptor (beta chain). Its antigen remains unknown. Germline V gives CDR1 SGHKS, CDR2 YYEKEE (reference sequence). Trimming cost V 2 bases and J 4 bases; bases outside gene matches: 6. This CDR3 comprises 16 residues. cDNA synthesis used the whole RNA isolate, giving expressed TCRB sequences. The table came from immunoSEQ multiplex PCR; TCRdb's copy has only in-frame clones and leaves some out. Here the sample spans 300,000 to 450,000 clones, roughly 12% being singletons. This sample stems from a study of beta chain features in type 1 diabetes. Regarding the study as a whole: The study found that naive, central memory and Treg TCRB repertoires appeared more similar in patients than in healthy donors.

Specimen: naive CD4+ T cells from blood. The sequence was obtained from a young man in good health. The chain combines TRBV5-5 with TRBJ2-2; 9 nucleotides line up with TRBD2. CDR3 amino acids: CASSFSETSGTGELFF. The CDR3, as DNA: TGTGCCAGCAGCTTTTCTGAGACTAGCGGCACCGGGGAGCTGTTTTTT.